These 17 T cell receptor beta chains originate from one sample sequenced in a study of cytomegalovirus exposure and HLA in healthy donors. The PCR contained 60 Vbeta and 13 Jbeta primers. Clones were sequenced by immunoSEQ multiplex PCR, and TCRdb holds only the in-frame ones, with some missing. This sample has over 150,000 clones, with 80% found just once. Sequencing was carried out using PBMCs. Every receptor here comes from a human donor in good health.

This chain joins TRBV5-5 and TRBJ1-6; D perhaps matches TRBD1 (6 bases). Between the trimmed V and J ends, which lost 4 bases and 5 bases, there was a span of 22 bases. Germline V gene data show CDR1 as SGHKS and CDR2 as YYEKEE (reference sequence). The CDR3 contains 18 residues. The CDR3 region is CASSPLGNRVEDNSPLHF. As DNA, the CDR3 is TGTGCCAGCAGCCCTTTGGGTAACAGGGTGGAGGATAATTCACCCCTCCACTTT. Combining the CDR3 with reference TRBV5-5 and TRBJ1-6 gives the whole variable domain DAGVTQSPTHLIKTRGQQVTLRCSPISGHKSVSWYQQVLGQGPQFIFQYYEKEERGRGNFPDRFSARQFPNYSSELNVNALLLGDSALYLCASSPLGNRVEDNSPLHFGNGTRLTVT.

This clone is a singleton in its sample. Here the CDR3 reads CAIRISGDRSYNEQFF. In DNA, the CDR3 is TGTGCCATCAGAATTAGCGGGGACCGCTCCTACAATGAGCAGTTCTTC. The V call is TRBV10-3, the J call TRBJ2-1; TRBD2 aligns across 8 bases. Germline V gene data show CDR1 as ENHRY and CDR2 as SYGVKD. The CDR3 is made up of 16 amino acids. V trimming: 6 bases; J trimming: 0 bases; junction bases outside the gene matches: 7.

The chain is built from TRBV5-6 and TRBJ2-3; D is ambiguous. This CDR3 is 13 amino acids long. CDR1 is SGHDT, CDR2 YYEEEE, per germline. V lost 1 base, J lost 2 bases, and 5 bases lay in between. The DNA for the CDR3 is TGTGCCAGCAGCTTGATAGACACAGATACGCAGTATTTT. This codes for CASSLIDTDTQYF.

This chain joins TRBV2 and TRBJ2-3, with D possibly matching TRBD1 (5 bases). Trimming stripped 5 bases from V and 4 bases from J, with 16 bases between. This CDR3 has 15 amino acids. The germline CDR1 and CDR2 sequences are SNHLY and FYNNEI. The CDR3 sequence is CASSFTGSAPDTQYF. The CDR3 nucleotides are TGTGCCAGCAGTTTTACAGGATCGGCCCCAGATACGCAGTATTTT.

This rearrangement joins TRBV19 to TRBJ1-3, with D possibly matching TRBD1 (5 bases). CDR1 and CDR2 from the germline V gene are LNHDA and SQIVND (reference sequence). V lost 4 bases to trimming and J lost 7 bases, with 11 bases between them. The CDR3 runs 13 residues. The CDR3 sequence is CASSSGTWNTIYF. The CDR3 nucleotides are TGTGCCAGTAGTAGCGGGACTTGGAACACCATATATTTT.

The chain links TRBV2 to TRBJ1-2; weak D call: TRBD1 (5 bases). Germline CDR1 SNHLY, CDR2 FYNNEI. The V gene lost 4 bases and the J gene lost 4 bases, with 7 bases spanning the gap. The CDR3 is 12 amino acids. The DNA of the CDR3 is TGTGCCAGCAGTGGACAGATCTATGGCTACACCTTC. It yields the protein CASSGQIYGYTF.

The V call is TRBV6-4, the J call TRBJ2-7; 8 bases agree with TRBD1. Losses at the gene ends were 3 bases for V and 6 bases for J; bases not matched to a gene: 7. In germline, CDR1 is MRHNA, CDR2 SNTAGT. CDR3 length: 14 amino acids. The CDR3 sequence is CASSEVPGGIEQYF. The CDR3 DNA sequence: TGTGCCAGCAGTGAAGTTCCAGGGGGCATCGAGCAGTACTTC.

The chain carries TRBV6-4 and TRBJ1-2; TRBD1 aligns across 7 bases. Germline loops: CDR1 MRHNA, CDR2 SNTAGT. The CDR3 runs 12 residues. Unmatched junction bases numbered 6, after V lost 6 bases and J lost 8 bases. The CDR3 loop reads CASRSTGVGYTF. In nucleotides, the CDR3 is TGTGCCAGCAGGTCCACAGGGGTGGGCTACACCTTC.

V is TRBV4-1 and J is TRBJ1-1; D not resolved. This CDR3 contains 13 residues. Germline lookup yields CDR1 MGHRA and CDR2 YSYEKL. V was shortened by 1 base and J by 4 bases, with 7 bases between the two germline ends. CDR3 DNA: TGCGCCAGCAGCCAAGGTAAATCCACTGAAGCTTTCTTT. Residues: CASSQGKSTEAFF.

The chain uses TRBV7-2 and TRBJ1-1; TRBD1 matches 11 bases. The CDR3 contains 15 residues. V gave up 5 bases and J gave up 1 base; unmatched junction bases: 3. Germline V CDR1 and CDR2: SGHTA, FQGNSA. The CDR3 sequence is CASSPGQGGNTEAFF. CDR3 sequence (DNA): TGTGCCAGCAGCCCGGGACAGGGGGGGAACACTGAAGCTTTCTTT.

This rearrangement joins TRBV6-5 to TRBJ2-7; 10 bases match TRBD1. CDR1 and CDR2 (germline): MNHEY, SVGAGI. CDR3 size: 14 residues. V was clipped by 6 bases and J by 0 bases; unmatched bases: 2. The DNA of the CDR3 is TGTGCCAGCAGCAGGACAGGGGGCTCCTACGAGCAGTACTTC. Its protein is CASSRTGGSYEQYF.

The V gene is TRBV20-1, the J gene TRBJ2-3; D gene uncertain. CDR3 size: 10 residues. Trimming removed 6 bases from V and 4 bases from J, with 5 bases in between. Germline-derived CDR1 and CDR2 are DFQATT and SNEGSKA (reference sequence). In nucleotides, the CDR3 is TGCAGTGCCTCCCCAGATACGCAGTATTTT. Translating gives CSASPDTQYF.

This clone was seen a few times. The CDR3 reads CASSATGTGNTIYF. The CDR3 bases are TGTGCCAGCAGCGCGACAGGGACTGGAAACACCATATATTTT. This chain uses TRBV6-6 with TRBJ1-3; 7 nucleotides align to TRBD1. The CDR3 has 14 amino acids. The germline CDR1 and CDR2 sequences are MNHNY and SVGAGI (reference sequence). With V trimmed by 6 bases and J by 2 bases, 4 bases remained unmatched.

The gene calls are TRBV5-1 and TRBJ1-1; 8 bases are a match to TRBD1. Trimming cost V 0 bases and J 5 bases; bases outside gene matches: 3. The CDR3 loop spans 14 amino acids. Germline-derived CDR1 and CDR2 are SGHRS and YFSETQ. CDR3 residues: CASSLVTGETEAFF. The CDR3 DNA follows: TGCGCCAGCAGCTTGGTGACAGGGGAGACTGAAGCTTTCTTT.

The V and J genes are TRBV7-9 and TRBJ1-1; D call uncertain. V shed 5 bases and J shed 5 bases, with 12 bases lying between them. The CDR3 is 13 amino acids. Germline-derived CDR1 and CDR2 are SEHNR and FQNEAQ (reference sequence). DNA for the CDR3: TGTGCCAGCAGCCATGACGGAGGGACTGAAGCTTTCTTT. This translates into CASSHDGGTEAFF. The full variable domain, its missing parts supplied by reference TRBV7-9 and TRBJ1-1, is DTGVSQNPRHKITKRGQNVTFRCDPISEHNRLYWYRQTLGQGPEFLTYFQNEAQLEKSRLLSDRFSAERPKGSFSTLEIQRTEQGDSAMYLCASSHDGGTEAFFGQGTRLTVV.

The genes are TRBV5-1 and TRBJ2-3, with TRBD2 matching 11 bases. V gave up 2 bases and J gave up 1 base; unmatched junction bases: 9. Germline V CDR1 and CDR2: SGHRS, YFSETQ. This CDR3 comprises 18 residues. In nucleotides, the CDR3 is TGCGCCAGCAGCTTAACTTTCGGGACTAGCGGTGGCACAGATACGCAGTATTTT. Residues: CASSLTFGTSGGTDTQYF.

This clone was counted a few times. This sequence joins TRBV18 and TRBJ1-2, with D possibly being TRBD1 (6 bases). Germline loops: CDR1 KGHSH, CDR2 LQKENI. The CDR3 contains 14 residues. With 2 bases removed from V and 3 bases from J, the gap between germline ends came to 10 bases. CDR3 residues: CASSPGPGDYGYTF. CDR3 sequence (DNA): TGTGCCAGCTCACCAGGCCCAGGGGACTATGGCTACACCTTC.